The entry below gives a single T cell receptor (beta chain) sequence along with its context. This clone's antigen is unknown. No clone much larger than this one lies a single base away; base qualities are absent. TCRbeta CDR3 regions were amplified from genomic DNA using the immunoSEQ Assay, a bias-controlled multiplex PCR. Processing in the source paper ran as follows. Nucleated cell counts per sample were estimated from amplification of reference gene primers within the assay. Sequence reads were collapsed and filtered to measure the absolute abundance of every unique TCRbeta CDR3 rearrangement. For each sample, productive Simpson clonality was calculated as the square root of Simpson's diversity index over productive rearrangements. Entries here come from immuneACCESS through TCRdb and include only in-frame sequences with V and J called. Some clones fail to appear in such tables; in the studies checked, an unresolved V gene covers under half of the shortfall, and the cause of the remainder is unknown. V, J and clone size are those of that table, while D and trimming were read from the DNA. Across this sample there are about 200,000 clones, with roughly 82% seen only once. About 5.6% of the sample lies in the top ten.

This record belongs to a study of blood T cell repertoires in COVID-19 (dated by TCRdb to about 2020). At the level of the whole study: Collaborator samples came from the United States, Italy and Spain and covered acute and convalescent phases of COVID-19. The prospective study material was composed of cDNA or gDNA derived from T cells, B-cell-depleted T cells, or PBMCs. The dataset comprised deeply sampled blood TCRbeta repertoires from subjects exposed to, actively infected with, or recovered from COVID-19. The repertoires were made available in a free public database intended to serve as a resource for research on the immune response to SARS-CoV-2. The samples were drawn from two sources: the first 160 participants of the ongoing ImmuneRACE study, and 1,000 to 1,500 subjects contributed by 6 global collaborators. The sample metadata nearly always contained a de-identified subject ID, COVID-19 status, age in years and sex. Where available, HLA class I and class II types were obtained from metadata supplied by the sample provider rather than from assay-based typing.

Beyond this particular receptor, the publication reports: Clinical and demographic metadata were provided uncurated, with the amount varying by source and participant.

In the prospective study, participants were about 18 to 90 years old, resided in about two dozen geographic areas of the United States, and were enrolled through a virtual design. In the prospective study, cohorts were assigned on the basis of participant-reported clinical history obtained from a screening survey and a study questionnaire. Each participant in the prospective study had whole blood, serum and a nasopharyngeal or oropharyngeal swab collected by mobile phlebotomists. Additional blood draws and questionnaires over an approximately two-month period could optionally be provided by prospective study participants. Before DNA extraction, prospective study blood samples were shipped either frozen or at room temperature. The sample was PBMCs or T cells enriched from blood (not recorded which). This sequence originates from a man aged 40-49 years with acute COVID-19.

DNA sequence: TGTGCCAGCAGCAACAGGGCAGGCAATGAGCAGTTCTTC. This encodes CASSNRAGNEQFF. The rearrangement joined TRBV6-4 to TRBJ2-1, with a tentative D gene TRBD1 over 6 matching bases. The cysteine opens and the phenylalanine closes a CDR3 of 13 amino acids. Only the CDR3 region is kept as DNA, spanning 39 bases read in frame from base 1. Via the germline V gene, CDR1 is MRHNA and CDR2 SNTAGT. Relative to germline, V is 6 bases shorter and J is 6 bases shorter, with 12 bases between their ends.